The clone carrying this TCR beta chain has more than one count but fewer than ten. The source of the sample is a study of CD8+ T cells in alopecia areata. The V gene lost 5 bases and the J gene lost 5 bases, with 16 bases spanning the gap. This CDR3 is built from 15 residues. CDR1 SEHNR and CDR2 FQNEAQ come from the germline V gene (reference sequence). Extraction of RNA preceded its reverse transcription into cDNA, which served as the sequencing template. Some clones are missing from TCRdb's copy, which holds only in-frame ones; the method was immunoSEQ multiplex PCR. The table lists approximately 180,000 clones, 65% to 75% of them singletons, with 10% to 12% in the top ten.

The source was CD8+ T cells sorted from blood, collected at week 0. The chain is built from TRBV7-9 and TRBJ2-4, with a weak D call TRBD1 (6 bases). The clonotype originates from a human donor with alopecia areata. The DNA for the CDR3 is TGTGCCAGCAGCCCAGGGGTCGGCGGGCAAAACATTCAGTACTTC. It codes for CASSPGVGGQNIQYF.